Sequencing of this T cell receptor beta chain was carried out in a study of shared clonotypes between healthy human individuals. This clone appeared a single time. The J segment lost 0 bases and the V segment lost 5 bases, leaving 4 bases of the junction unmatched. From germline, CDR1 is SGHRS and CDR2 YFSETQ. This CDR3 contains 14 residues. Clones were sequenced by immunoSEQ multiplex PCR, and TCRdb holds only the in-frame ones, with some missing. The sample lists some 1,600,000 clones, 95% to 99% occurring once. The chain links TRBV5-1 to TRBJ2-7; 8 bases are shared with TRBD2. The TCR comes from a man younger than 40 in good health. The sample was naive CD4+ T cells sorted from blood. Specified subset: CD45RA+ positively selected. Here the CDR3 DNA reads TGCGCCAGCAGGCGGGAGGATAGCTCCTACGAGCAGTACTTC. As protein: CASRREDSSYEQYF.